The TCR beta chain described here comes from a study of cytotoxic CD8 clonotypes in ibrutinib-treated CLL. The assay was immunoSEQ multiplex PCR, and TCRdb's table has in-frame clones only and misses some. The sample has around 250,000 clones; 70% are singletons. General study findings and limits: Before falling back toward baseline at progression, clonality had risen at the time of ibrutinib response. Rare overall, public clonotypes shrank or held steady under therapy.

This clone was seen more than once but under ten times. The antigen is unknown. CDR1 is SGHTA, CDR2 FQGTGA, per germline. The CDR3 runs 16 residues. The junction had 8 bases not matched to a gene; V was cut back by 4 bases and J by 9 bases. V and J are TRBV7-3 and TRBJ2-1, with TRBD2 matching over 14 bases. The sequence was collected from a human donor with chronic lymphocytic leukemia. The material sequenced was PBMCs, taken after 24 months of ibrutinib treatment. The CDR3 reads CASSSWGTSGSTEQFF. As DNA, the CDR3 is TGTGCCAGCAGCTCTTGGGGGACTAGCGGGAGTACTGAGCAGTTCTTC.